The clone carrying this T cell receptor (beta chain) is deemed medium-sized. The antigen is unknown. Authors' data handling: Variation in CDR3 across clinicopathological groups served as the basis for constructing a distant-metastasis classifier in papillary thyroid cancer. TCRdb called clones again from the PCR reads with MiXCR. TCRdb's processing, not the authors' own work, is the source of the V and J calls. In the table there are more than 9,500 clones, around 26% of which are singletons. The germline V gene encodes CDR1 DFQATT and CDR2 SNEGSKA (reference sequence). This CDR3 is 14 amino acids long. V gave up 3 bases and J gave up 1 base, with 10 bases separating them. These data are taken from a study of metastatic and nonmetastatic thyroid tumors. In the study overall: Peripheral blood and tumor or nodule samples from malignant and benign thyroid patients were compared.

Study-wide results and caveats: Malignant thyroid tumors reportedly had TCR beta diversity that was significantly higher than in benign nodules, in blood and tumor.

All patients were untreated before thyroid surgery. The receptor was derived from a male donor with papillary thyroid cancer or a benign thyroid nodule (not recorded which). Some clones in this sample may be carry-over from other donors' samples. The rearrangement links TRBV20-1 to TRBJ2-1, with TRBD1 as a possible D gene (5 bases). Sequenced sample: adjacent normal tissue. The CDR3 loop reads CSARGAGSYNEQFF. As DNA, the CDR3 is TGCAGTGCTAGGGGCGCAGGGTCCTACAATGAGCAGTTCTTC.